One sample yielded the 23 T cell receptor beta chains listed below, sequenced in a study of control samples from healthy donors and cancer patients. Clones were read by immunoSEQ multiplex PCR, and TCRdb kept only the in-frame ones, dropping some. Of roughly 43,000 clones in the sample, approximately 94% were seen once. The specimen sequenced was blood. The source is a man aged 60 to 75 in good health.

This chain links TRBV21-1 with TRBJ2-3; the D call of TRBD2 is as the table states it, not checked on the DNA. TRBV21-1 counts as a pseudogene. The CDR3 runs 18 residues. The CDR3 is CASSKVPGLAGGPNTQYF. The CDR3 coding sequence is TGTGCCAGCAGCAAAGTCCCGGGACTAGCGGGAGGGCCAAATACGCAGTATTTT.

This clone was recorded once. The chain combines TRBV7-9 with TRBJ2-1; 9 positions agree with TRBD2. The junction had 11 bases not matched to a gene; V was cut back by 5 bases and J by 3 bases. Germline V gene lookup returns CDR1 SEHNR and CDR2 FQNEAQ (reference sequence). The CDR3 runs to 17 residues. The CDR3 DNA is TGTGCCAGCAGCGCCTCTCTAGCGGGGCTTTTCTACAATGAGCAGTTCTTC. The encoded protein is CASSASLAGLFYNEQFF.

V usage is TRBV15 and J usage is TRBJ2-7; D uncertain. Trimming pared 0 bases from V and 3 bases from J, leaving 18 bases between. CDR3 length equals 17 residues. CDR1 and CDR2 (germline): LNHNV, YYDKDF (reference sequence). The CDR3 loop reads CATSRDVSFGLNYEQYF. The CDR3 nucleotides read TGTGCCACCAGCAGAGATGTAAGTTTTGGGCTAAACTACGAGCAGTACTTC.

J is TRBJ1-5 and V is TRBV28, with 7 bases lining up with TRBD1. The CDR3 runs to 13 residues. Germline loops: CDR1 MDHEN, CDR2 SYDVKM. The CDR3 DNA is TGTGCTGCCAGGGGGGATAGCAATCAGCCCCAGCATTTT. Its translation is CAARGDSNQPQHF.

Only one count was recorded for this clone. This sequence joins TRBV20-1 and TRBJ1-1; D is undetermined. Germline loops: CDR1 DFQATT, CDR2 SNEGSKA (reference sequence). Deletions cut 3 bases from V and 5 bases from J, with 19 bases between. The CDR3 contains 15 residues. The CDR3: CSASPASDPGTEAFF. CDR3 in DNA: TGCAGTGCTAGTCCTGCGTCAGACCCGGGGACTGAAGCTTTCTTT.

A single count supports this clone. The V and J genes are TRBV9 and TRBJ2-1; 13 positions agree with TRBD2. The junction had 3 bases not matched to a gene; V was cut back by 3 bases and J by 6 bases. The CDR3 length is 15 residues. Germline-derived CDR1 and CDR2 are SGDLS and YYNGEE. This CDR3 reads CASSATSGRANEQFF. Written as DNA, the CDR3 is TGTGCCAGCAGCGCCACTAGCGGGAGGGCCAATGAGCAGTTCTTC. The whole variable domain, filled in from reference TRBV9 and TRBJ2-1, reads DSGVTQTPKHLITATGQRVTLRCSPRSGDLSVYWYQQSLDQGLQFLIQYYNGEERAKGNILERFSAQQFPDLHSELNLSSLELGDSALYFCASSATSGRANEQFFGPGTRLTVL.

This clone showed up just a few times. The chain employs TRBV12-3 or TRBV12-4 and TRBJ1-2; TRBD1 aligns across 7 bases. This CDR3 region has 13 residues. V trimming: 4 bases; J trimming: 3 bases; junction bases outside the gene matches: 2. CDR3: CASSSTGYYGYTF. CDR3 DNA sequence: TGTGCCAGCAGTTCGACAGGGTACTATGGCTACACCTTC.

CDR3 in amino acids: CASRRQVRTYEQYF. The CDR3 region has the DNA TGTGCCAGCAGGAGACAGGTCAGGACCTACGAGCAGTACTTC. The chain uses TRBV28 and TRBJ2-7, with a tentative D call TRBD1 (6 bases). The CDR3 totals 14 residues. Germline assignment: CDR1 MDHEN and CDR2 SYDVKM. With 6 bases removed from V and 2 bases from J, the gap between germline ends came to 14 bases.

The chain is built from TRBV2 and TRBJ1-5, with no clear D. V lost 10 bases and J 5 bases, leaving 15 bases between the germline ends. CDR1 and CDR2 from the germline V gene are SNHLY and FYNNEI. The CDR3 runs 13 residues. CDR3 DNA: TGTGCCACCACAGCTCAGGAGGATCAGCCCCAGCATTTT. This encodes CATTAQEDQPQHF.

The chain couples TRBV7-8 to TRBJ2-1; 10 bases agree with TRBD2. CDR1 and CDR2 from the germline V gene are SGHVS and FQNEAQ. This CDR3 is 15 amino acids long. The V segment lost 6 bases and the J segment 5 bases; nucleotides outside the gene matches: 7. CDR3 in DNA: TGTGCCAGCAGACCTAGGACTAGCGGAAACAATGAGCAGTTCTTC. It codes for CASRPRTSGNNEQFF. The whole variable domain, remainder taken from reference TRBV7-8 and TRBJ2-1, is GAGVSQSPRYKVAKRGQDVALRCDPISGHVSLFWYQQALGQGPEFLTYFQNEAQLDKSGLPSDRFFAERPEGSVSTLKIQRTQQEDSAVYLCASRPRTSGNNEQFFGPGTRLTVL.

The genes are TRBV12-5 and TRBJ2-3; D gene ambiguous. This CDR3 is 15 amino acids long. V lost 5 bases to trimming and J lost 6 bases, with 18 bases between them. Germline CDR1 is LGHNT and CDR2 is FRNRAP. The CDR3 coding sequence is TGTGCTAGTGGTGCCACCCTCCTAGTGGGGGATACGCAGTATTTT. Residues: CASGATLLVGDTQYF.

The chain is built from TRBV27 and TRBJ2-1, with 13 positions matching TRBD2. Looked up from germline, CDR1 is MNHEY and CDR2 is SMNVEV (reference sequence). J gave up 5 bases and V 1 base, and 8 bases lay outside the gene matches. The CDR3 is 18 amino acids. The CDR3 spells CASSLYRTSGRGDNEQFF. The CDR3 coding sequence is TGTGCCAGCAGTTTATACCGGACTAGCGGGAGAGGGGACAATGAGCAGTTCTTC.

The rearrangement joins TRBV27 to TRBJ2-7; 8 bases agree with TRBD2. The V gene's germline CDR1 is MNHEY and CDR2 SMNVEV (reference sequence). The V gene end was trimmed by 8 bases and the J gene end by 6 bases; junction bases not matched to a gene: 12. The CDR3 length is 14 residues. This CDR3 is CASCGGPSPGEQYF. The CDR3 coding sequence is TGTGCCAGCTGCGGGGGGCCAAGCCCTGGCGAGCAGTACTTC.

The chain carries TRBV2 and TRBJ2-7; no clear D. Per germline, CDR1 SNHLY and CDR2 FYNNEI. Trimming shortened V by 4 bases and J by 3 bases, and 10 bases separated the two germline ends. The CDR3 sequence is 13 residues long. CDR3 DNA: TGTGCCAGCAGTGGGGCCCCAGGCTACGAGCAGTACTTC. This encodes CASSGAPGYEQYF. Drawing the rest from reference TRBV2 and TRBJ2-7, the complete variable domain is EPEVTQTPSHQVTQMGQEVILRCVPISNHLYFYWYRQILGQKVEFLVSFYNNEISEKSEIFDDQFSVERPDGSNFTLKIRSTKLEDSAMYFCASSGAPGYEQYFGPGTRLTVT.

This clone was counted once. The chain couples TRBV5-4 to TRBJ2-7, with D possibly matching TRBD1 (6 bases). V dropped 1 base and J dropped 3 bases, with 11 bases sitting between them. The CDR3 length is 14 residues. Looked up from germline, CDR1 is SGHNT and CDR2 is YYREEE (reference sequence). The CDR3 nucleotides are TGTGCCAGCAGCTTGCCACAGGGTGACTACGAGCAGTACTTC. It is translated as CASSLPQGDYEQYF.

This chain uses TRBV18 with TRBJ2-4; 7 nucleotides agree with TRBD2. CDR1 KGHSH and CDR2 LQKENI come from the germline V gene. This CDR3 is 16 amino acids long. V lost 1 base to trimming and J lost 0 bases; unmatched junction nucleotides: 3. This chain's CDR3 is CASSPLAGKAKNIQYF. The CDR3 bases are TGTGCCAGCTCACCACTAGCGGGTAAAGCCAAAAACATTCAGTACTTC.

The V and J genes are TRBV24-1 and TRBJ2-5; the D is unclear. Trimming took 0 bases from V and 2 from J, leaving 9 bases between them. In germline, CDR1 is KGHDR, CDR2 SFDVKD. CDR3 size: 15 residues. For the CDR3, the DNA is TGTGCCACCAGTGATTTGGTATACGGGCAAGAGACCCAGTACTTC. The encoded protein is CATSDLVYGQETQYF.

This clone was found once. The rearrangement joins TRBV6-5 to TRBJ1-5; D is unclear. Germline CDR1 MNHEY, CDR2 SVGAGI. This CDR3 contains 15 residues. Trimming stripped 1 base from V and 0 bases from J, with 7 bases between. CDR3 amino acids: CASSYLFYSNQPQHF. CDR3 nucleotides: TGTGCCAGCAGTTACTTGTTTTATAGCAATCAGCCCCAGCATTTT.

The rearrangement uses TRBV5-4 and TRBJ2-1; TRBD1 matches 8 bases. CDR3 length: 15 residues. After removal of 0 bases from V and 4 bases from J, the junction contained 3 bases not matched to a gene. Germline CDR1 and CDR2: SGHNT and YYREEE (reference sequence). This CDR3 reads CASSLGRDRYNEQFF. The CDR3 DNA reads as TGTGCCAGCAGCTTGGGCCGGGACAGGTACAATGAGCAGTTCTTC.

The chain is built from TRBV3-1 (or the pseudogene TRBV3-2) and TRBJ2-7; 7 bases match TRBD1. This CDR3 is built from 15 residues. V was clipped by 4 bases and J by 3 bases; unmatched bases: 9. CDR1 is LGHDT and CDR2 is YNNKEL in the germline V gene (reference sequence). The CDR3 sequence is CASSPATGRVYEQYF. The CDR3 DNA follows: TGTGCCAGCAGCCCGGCGACAGGGCGAGTCTACGAGCAGTACTTC.

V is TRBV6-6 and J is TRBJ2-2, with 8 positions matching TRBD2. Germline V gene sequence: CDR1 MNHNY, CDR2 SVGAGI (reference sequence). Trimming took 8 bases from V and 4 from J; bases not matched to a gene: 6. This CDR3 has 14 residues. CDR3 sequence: CASRGGGGTGELFF. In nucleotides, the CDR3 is TGTGCCAGCCGGGGGGGAGGGGGCACCGGGGAGCTGTTTTTT.

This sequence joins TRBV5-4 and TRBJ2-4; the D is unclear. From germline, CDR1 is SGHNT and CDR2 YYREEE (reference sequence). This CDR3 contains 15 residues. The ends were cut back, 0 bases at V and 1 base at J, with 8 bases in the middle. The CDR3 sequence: CASSLEPAAKNIQYF. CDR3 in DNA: TGTGCCAGCAGCTTGGAGCCCGCGGCCAAAAACATTCAGTACTTC.

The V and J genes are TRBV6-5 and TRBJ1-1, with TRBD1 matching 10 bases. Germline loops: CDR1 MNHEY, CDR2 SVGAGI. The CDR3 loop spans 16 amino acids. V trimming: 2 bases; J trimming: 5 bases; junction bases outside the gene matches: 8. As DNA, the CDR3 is TGTGCCAGCAGTTACGGACAGGGGGACCCGAGAACTGAAGCTTTCTTT. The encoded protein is CASSYGQGDPRTEAFF.